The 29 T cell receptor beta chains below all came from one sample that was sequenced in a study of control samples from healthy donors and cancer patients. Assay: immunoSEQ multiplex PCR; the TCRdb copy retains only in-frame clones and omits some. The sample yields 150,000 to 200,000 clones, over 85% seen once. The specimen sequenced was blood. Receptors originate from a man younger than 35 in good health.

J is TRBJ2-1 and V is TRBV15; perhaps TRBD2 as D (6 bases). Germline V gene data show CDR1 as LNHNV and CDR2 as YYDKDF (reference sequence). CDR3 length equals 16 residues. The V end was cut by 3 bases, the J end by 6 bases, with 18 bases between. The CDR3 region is CATSRGLGGQGNEQFF. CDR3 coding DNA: TGTGCCACCAGCAGGGGACTGGGCGGCCAGGGCAATGAGCAGTTCTTC.

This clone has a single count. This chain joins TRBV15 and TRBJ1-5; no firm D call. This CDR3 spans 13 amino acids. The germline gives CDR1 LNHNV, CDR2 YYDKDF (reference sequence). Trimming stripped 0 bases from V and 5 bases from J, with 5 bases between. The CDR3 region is CATSRDGYQPQHF. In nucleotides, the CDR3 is TGTGCCACCAGCAGAGATGGCTATCAGCCCCAGCATTTT.

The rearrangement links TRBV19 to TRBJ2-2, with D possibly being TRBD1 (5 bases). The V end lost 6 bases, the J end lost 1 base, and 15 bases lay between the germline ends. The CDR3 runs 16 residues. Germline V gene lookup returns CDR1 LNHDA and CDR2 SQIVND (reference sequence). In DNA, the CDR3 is TGTGCCAGTAGGGGTCGGGCAGGGCTGAACACCGGGGAGCTGTTTTTT. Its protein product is CASRGRAGLNTGELFF. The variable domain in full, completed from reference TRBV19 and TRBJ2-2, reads DGGITQSPKYLFRKEGQNVTLSCEQNLNHDAMYWYRQDPGQGLRLIYYSQIVNDFQKGDIAEGYSVSREKKESFPLTVTSAQKNPTAFYLCASRGRAGLNTGELFFGEGSRLTVL.

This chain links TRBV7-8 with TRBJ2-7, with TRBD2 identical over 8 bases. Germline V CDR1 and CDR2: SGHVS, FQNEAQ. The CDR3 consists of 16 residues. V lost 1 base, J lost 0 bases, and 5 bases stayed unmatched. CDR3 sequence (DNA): TGTGCCAGCAGCTTAGTCAAGCGGGGGTCCTCCTACGAGCAGTACTTC. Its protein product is CASSLVKRGSSYEQYF. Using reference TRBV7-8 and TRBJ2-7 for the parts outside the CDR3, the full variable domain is GAGVSQSPRYKVAKRGQDVALRCDPISGHVSLFWYQQALGQGPEFLTYFQNEAQLDKSGLPSDRFFAERPEGSVSTLKIQRTQQEDSAVYLCASSLVKRGSSYEQYFGPGTRLTVT.

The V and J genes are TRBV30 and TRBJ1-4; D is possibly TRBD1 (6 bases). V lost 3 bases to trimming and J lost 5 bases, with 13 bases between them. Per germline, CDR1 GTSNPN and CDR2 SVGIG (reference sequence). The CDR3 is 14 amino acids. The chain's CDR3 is CAWSFFGQNEKLFF. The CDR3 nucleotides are TGTGCCTGGAGCTTTTTTGGACAGAATGAAAAACTGTTTTTT.

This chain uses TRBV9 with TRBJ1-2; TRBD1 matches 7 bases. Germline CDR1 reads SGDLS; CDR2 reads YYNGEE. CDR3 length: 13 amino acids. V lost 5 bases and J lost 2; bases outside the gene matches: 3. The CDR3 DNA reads TGTGCCAGCAGGATAGGGGGCAACTATGGCTACACCTTC. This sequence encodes CASRIGGNYGYTF.

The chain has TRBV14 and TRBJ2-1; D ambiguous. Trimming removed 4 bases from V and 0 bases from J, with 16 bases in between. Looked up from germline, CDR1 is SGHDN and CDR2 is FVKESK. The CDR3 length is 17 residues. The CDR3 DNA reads TGTGCCAGCAGCCGCTCGCTGGGCAGTCCCTCCTACAATGAGCAGTTCTTC. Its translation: CASSRSLGSPSYNEQFF. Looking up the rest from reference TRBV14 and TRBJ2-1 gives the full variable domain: EAGVTQFPSHSVIEKGQTVTLRCDPISGHDNLYWYRRVMGKEIKFLLHFVKESKQDESGMPNNRFLAERTGGTYSTLKVQPAELEDSGVYFCASSRSLGSPSYNEQFFGPGTRLTVL.

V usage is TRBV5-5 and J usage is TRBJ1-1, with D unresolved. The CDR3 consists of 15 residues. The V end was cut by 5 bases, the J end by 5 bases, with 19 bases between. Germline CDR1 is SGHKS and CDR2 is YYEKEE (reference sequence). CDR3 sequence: CASRTDPEVWTEAFF. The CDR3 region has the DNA TGTGCCAGCAGAACGGACCCAGAAGTTTGGACTGAAGCTTTCTTT.

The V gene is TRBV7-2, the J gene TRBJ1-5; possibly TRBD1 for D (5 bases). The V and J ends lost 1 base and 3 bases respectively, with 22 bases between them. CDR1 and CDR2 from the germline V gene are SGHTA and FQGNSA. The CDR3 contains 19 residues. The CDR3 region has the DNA TGTGCCAGCAGCTTAGACCCTTTCGCATTGACAGAAGTCAATCAGCCCCAGCATTTT. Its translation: CASSLDPFALTEVNQPQHF. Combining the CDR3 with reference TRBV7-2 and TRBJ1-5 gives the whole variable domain GAGVSQSPSNKVTEKGKDVELRCDPISGHTALYWYRQSLGQGLEFLIYFQGNSAPDKSGLPSDRFSAERTGGSVSTLTIQRTQQEDSAVYLCASSLDPFALTEVNQPQHFGDGTRLSIL.

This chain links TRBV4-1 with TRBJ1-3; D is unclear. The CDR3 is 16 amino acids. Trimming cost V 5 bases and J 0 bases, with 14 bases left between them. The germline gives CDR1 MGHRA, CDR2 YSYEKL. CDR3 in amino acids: CASSERTPFSGNTIYF. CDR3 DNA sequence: TGCGCCAGCAGCGAAAGGACCCCATTCTCTGGAAACACCATATATTTT.

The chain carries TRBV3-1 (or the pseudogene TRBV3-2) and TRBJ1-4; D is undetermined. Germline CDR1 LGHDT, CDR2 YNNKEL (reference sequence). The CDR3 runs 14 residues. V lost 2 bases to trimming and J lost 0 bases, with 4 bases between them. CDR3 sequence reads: CASSQQTTNEKLFF. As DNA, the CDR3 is TGTGCCAGCAGCCAACAAACAACTAATGAAAAACTGTTTTTT.

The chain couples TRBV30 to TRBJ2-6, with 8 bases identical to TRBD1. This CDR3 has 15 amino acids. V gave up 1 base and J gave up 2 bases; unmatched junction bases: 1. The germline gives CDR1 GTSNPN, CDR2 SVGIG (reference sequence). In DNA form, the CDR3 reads TGTGCCTGGAGTGAGACAGGGGCTGGGGCCAACGTCCTGACTTTC. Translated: CAWSETGAGANVLTF.

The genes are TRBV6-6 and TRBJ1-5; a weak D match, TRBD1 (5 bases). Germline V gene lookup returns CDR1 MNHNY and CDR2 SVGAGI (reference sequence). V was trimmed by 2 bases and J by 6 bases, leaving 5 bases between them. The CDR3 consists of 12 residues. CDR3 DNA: TGTGCCAGCAGTTACGGGACTCAGCCCCAGCATTTT. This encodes CASSYGTQPQHF.

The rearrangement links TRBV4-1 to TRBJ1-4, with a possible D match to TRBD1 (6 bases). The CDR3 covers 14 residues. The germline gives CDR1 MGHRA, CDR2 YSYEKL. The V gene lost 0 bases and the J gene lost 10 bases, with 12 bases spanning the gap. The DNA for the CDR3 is TGCGCCAGCAGCCAAGAGACGGGGACACGAAAACTGTTTTTT. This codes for CASSQETGTRKLFF.

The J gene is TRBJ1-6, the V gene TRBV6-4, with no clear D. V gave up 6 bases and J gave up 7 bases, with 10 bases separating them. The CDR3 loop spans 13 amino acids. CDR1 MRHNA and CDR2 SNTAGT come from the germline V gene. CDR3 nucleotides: TGTGCCAGCAGGCAGGACGTAAATTCACCCCTCCACTTT. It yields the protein CASRQDVNSPLHF.

CDR3 sequence reads: CASSPSTGPGELFF. The CDR3 nucleotides read TGTGCCAGCAGCCCATCGACAGGGCCCGGGGAGCTGTTTTTT. The genes are TRBV7-8 and TRBJ2-2; 7 bases align to TRBD1. The CDR3 is 14 amino acids. J lost 6 bases, V lost 5 bases, and 6 bases had no gene match. Germline values: CDR1 SGHVS, CDR2 FQNEAQ.

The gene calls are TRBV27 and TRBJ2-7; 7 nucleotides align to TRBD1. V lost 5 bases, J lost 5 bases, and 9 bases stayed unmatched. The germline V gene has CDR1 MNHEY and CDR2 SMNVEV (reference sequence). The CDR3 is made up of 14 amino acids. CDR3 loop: CASSRDRMFNEQYF. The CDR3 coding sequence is TGTGCCAGCAGTAGGGACAGAATGTTCAACGAGCAGTACTTC.

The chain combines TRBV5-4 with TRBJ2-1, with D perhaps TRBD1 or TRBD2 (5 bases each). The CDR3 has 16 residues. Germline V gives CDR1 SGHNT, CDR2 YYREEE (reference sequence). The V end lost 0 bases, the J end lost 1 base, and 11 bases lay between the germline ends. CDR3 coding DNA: TGTGCCAGCAGCTTGGACTACAGGACTTCCTACAATGAGCAGTTCTTC. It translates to CASSLDYRTSYNEQFF. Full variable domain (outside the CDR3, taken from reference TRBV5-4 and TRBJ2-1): ETGVTQSPTHLIKTRGQQVTLRCSSQSGHNTVSWYQQALGQGPQFIFQYYREEENGRGNFPPRFSGLQFPNYSSELNVNALELDDSALYLCASSLDYRTSYNEQFFGPGTRLTVL.

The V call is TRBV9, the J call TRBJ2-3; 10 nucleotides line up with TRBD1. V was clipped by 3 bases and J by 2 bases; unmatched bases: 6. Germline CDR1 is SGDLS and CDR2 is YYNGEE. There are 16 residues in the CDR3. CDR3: CASSARDRGYTDTQYF. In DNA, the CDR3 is TGTGCCAGCAGCGCCCGGGACAGGGGATACACAGATACGCAGTATTTT.

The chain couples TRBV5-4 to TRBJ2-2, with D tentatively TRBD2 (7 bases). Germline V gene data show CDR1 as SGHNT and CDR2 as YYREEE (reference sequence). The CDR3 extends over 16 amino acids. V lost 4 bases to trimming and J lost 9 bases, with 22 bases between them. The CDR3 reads CASSVRLGGGNRELFF. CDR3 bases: TGTGCCAGCAGCGTCAGACTAGGGGGGGGGAACCGGGAGCTGTTTTTT.

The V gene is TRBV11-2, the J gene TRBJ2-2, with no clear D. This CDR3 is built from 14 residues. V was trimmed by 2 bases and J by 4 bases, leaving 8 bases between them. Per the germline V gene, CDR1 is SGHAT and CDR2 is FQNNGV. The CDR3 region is CASSLPQSTGELFF. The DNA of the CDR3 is TGTGCCAGCAGCTTACCCCAAAGCACCGGGGAGCTGTTTTTT. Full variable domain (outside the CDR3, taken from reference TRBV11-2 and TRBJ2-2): EAGVAQSPRYKIIEKRQSVAFWCNPISGHATLYWYQQILGQGPKLLIQFQNNGVVDDSQLPKDRFSAERLKGVDSTLKIQPAKLEDSAVYLCASSLPQSTGELFFGEGSRLTVL.

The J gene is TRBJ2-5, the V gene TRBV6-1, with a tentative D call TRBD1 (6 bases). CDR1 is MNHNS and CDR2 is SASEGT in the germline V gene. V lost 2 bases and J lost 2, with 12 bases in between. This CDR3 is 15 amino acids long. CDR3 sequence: CASSEQPRGQETQYF. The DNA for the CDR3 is TGTGCCAGCAGTGAACAGCCAAGGGGGCAAGAGACCCAGTACTTC.

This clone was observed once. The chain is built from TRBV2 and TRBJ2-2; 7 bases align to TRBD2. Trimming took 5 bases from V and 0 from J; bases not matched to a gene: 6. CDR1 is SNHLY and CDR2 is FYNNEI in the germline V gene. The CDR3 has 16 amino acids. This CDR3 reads CASSFSGPANTGELFF. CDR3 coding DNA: TGTGCCAGCAGTTTTAGCGGGCCAGCGAACACCGGGGAGCTGTTTTTT.

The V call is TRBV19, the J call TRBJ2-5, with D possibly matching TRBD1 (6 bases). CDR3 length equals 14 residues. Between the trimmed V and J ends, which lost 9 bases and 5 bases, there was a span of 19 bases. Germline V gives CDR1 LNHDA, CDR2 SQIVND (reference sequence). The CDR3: CASSDPQGRETQYF. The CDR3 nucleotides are TGTGCCAGCAGTGATCCACAGGGACGGGAGACCCAGTACTTC.

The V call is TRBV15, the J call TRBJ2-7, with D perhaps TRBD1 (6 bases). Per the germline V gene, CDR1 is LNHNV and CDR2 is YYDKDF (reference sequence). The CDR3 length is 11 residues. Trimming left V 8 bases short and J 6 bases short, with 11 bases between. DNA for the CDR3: TGTGCCACCTCCGGACAGACCGAGCAGTACTTC. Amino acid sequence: CATSGQTEQYF.

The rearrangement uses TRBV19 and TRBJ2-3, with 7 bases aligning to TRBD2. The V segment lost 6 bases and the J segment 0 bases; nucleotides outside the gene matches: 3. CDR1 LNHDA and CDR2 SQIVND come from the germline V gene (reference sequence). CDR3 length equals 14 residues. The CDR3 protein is CASSQRGSTDTQYF. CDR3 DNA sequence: TGTGCCAGTAGCCAGCGGGGTAGCACAGATACGCAGTATTTT.

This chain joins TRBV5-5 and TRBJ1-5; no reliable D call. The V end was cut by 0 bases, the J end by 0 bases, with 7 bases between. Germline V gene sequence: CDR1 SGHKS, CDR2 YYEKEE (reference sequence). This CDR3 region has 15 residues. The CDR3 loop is CASSLDRYSNQPQHF. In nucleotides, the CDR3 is TGTGCCAGCAGCTTGGACAGATATAGCAATCAGCCCCAGCATTTT.

The DNA of the CDR3 is TGTGCCAGCTCACAGCCGGGACAGGCCACAGATACGCAGTATTTT. This sequence encodes CASSQPGQATDTQYF. This chain links TRBV18 with TRBJ2-3, with 8 positions matching TRBD1. Unmatched junction bases numbered 5, after V lost 4 bases and J lost 2 bases. This CDR3 region has 15 residues. Germline CDR1 reads KGHSH; CDR2 reads LQKENI. The whole variable domain, remainder taken from reference TRBV18 and TRBJ2-3, is NAGVMQNPRHLVRRRGQEARLRCSPMKGHSHVYWYRQLPEEGLKFMVYLQKENIIDESGMPKERFSAEFPKEGPSILRIQQVVRGDSAAYFCASSQPGQATDTQYFGPGTRLTVL.

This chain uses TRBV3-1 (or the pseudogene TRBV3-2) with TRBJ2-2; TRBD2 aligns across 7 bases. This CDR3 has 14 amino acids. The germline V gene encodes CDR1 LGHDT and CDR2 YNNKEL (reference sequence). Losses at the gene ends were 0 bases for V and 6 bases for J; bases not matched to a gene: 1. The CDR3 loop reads CASSQDGGAGELFF. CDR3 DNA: TGTGCCAGCAGCCAAGATGGGGGGGCCGGGGAGCTGTTTTTT.